This T cell receptor beta chain originates from a study of long-term antiretroviral therapy in people with HIV. Germline V CDR1 and CDR2: SNHLY, FYNNEI. Trimming took off 4 bases at V and 0 bases at J, with 15 bases between the two ends. This CDR3 comprises 17 residues. A v3.0 immunoSEQ assay was performed at survey level. Clones were sequenced by immunoSEQ multiplex PCR, and TCRdb holds only the in-frame ones, with some missing. The table has about 30,000 clones, 94% seen once; the top ten hold 2.5% to 3.5%. Sequencing was performed on unsorted PBMCs, taken more than 7.1 years after starting antiretroviral therapy. The chain uses TRBV2 and TRBJ1-4; D is unresolved. The TCR comes from a man aged 45-60 years with HIV. This CDR3 reads CASSGAENVATNEKLFF. CDR3 coding DNA: TGTGCCAGCAGTGGGGCCGAAAATGTAGCAACTAATGAAAAACTGTTTTTT.